These 32 T cell receptor beta chains came from one sample sequenced in a study of cytomegalovirus exposure and HLA in healthy donors. Primers: 60 Vbeta forward and 13 Jbeta reverse. Clones were sequenced by immunoSEQ multiplex PCR, and TCRdb holds only the in-frame ones, with some missing. The table shows about 170,000 clones, with less than 75% occurring only once. Sequencing was carried out using PBMCs. Receptors originate from a girl aged 10-17 years in good health and CMV-seronegative.

The chain is built from TRBV19 and TRBJ1-4, with D unclear. Trimming removed 3 bases from V and 3 bases from J, with 11 bases in between. The germline V gene encodes CDR1 LNHDA and CDR2 SQIVND (reference sequence). The CDR3 loop spans 15 amino acids. The DNA of the CDR3 is TGTGCCAGTAGTATGAGAGGGCTCCCTAATGAAAAACTGTTTTTT. It specifies CASSMRGLPNEKLFF.

This clone was observed a single time. The V gene is TRBV2, the J gene TRBJ1-6; D is possibly TRBD1 (6 bases). V was cut by 6 bases and J by 8 bases, with 11 bases left in between. This CDR3 is built from 13 residues. Germline CDR1 reads SNHLY; CDR2 reads FYNNEI. The CDR3 bases are TGTGCCAGCAGCGGGGACATCTATTCACCCCTCCACTTT. Encoded protein: CASSGDIYSPLHF.

The chain links TRBV5-5 to TRBJ1-1; unclear D gene. Between the trimmed V and J ends, which lost 4 bases and 4 bases, there was a span of 11 bases. Germline V gene sequence: CDR1 SGHKS, CDR2 YYEKEE (reference sequence). The CDR3 has 13 residues. Written as DNA, the CDR3 is TGTGCCAGCAGCCTAATAGCGGGCACTGAAGCTTTCTTT. Protein sequence: CASSLIAGTEAFF.

This chain uses TRBV7-9 with TRBJ1-2; a possible D gene is TRBD1 (6 bases). Germline V gene sequence: CDR1 SEHNR, CDR2 FQNEAQ (reference sequence). Trimming removed 5 bases at V and 4 bases at J, with 14 bases between. CDR3 length: 14 amino acids. The CDR3 is CASSPDSLGYGYTF. The CDR3 region has the DNA TGTGCCAGCAGCCCGGACAGTTTAGGCTATGGCTACACCTTC. The full variable domain, in which reference TRBV7-9 and TRBJ1-2 provide the parts outside the CDR3, is DTGVSQNPRHKITKRGQNVTFRCDPISEHNRLYWYRQTLGQGPEFLTYFQNEAQLEKSRLLSDRFSAERPKGSFSTLEIQRTEQGDSAMYLCASSPDSLGYGYTFGSGTRLTVV.

The V gene is TRBV29-1, the J gene TRBJ2-5; 8 bases map to TRBD2. The V segment lost 8 bases and the J segment 9 bases; nucleotides outside the gene matches: 8. The CDR3 extends over 11 amino acids. From germline, CDR1 is SQVTM and CDR2 ANQGSEA. CDR3 DNA sequence: TGCAGCTCGACCCTTAGCGGGGCCCAGTACTTC. This translates into CSSTLSGAQYF.

The chain joins TRBV5-1 to TRBJ1-5; tentative D call: TRBD1 (5 bases). The CDR3 runs to 15 residues. The germline V gene has CDR1 SGHRS and CDR2 YFSETQ. Trimming cost V 4 bases and J 0 bases, with 11 bases left between them. CDR3 sequence: CASSQQGNSNQPQHF. The DNA for the CDR3 is TGCGCCAGCAGCCAGCAGGGAAATAGCAATCAGCCCCAGCATTTT.

The chain combines TRBV6-5 with TRBJ2-7; TRBD1 agrees at 10 bases. CDR1 MNHEY and CDR2 SVGAGI come from the germline V gene. The CDR3 extends over 16 amino acids. J lost 4 bases, V lost 4 bases, and 10 bases had no gene match. CDR3 DNA sequence: TGTGCCAGCAGTTCGCCCCGGGACAGGGGTCTTTACGAGCAGTACTTC. This sequence encodes CASSSPRDRGLYEQYF.

The chain has TRBV2 and TRBJ2-3; 9 nucleotides line up with TRBD1. J was trimmed by 5 bases and V by 4 bases; bases with no gene match: 4. In germline, CDR1 is SNHLY, CDR2 FYNNEI. CDR3 size: 14 residues. The CDR3 region is CASSGTGAIDTQYF. Here the CDR3 DNA reads TGTGCCAGCAGTGGGACAGGGGCGATAGATACGCAGTATTTT.

The table lists this clone with a few counts. The gene calls are TRBV18 and TRBJ1-5; D not resolved. This CDR3 spans 16 amino acids. From germline, CDR1 is KGHSH and CDR2 LQKENI. V lost 0 bases and J 1 base, leaving 10 bases between the germline ends. Here the CDR3 DNA reads TGTGCCAGCTCACCACCGGCGGCAGCGAGCAATCAGCCCCAGCATTTT. It encodes CASSPPAAASNQPQHF.

This clone was recorded only once. The chain links TRBV4-1 to TRBJ2-1; D gene uncertain. CDR3 length equals 15 residues. Trimming stripped 1 base from V and 0 bases from J, with 7 bases between. CDR1 and CDR2 from the germline V gene are MGHRA and YSYEKL. As DNA, the CDR3 is TGCGCCAGCAGCCAAGTTGTGAGCTCCTACAATGAGCAGTTCTTC. Its protein product is CASSQVVSSYNEQFF.

The chain recombines TRBV6-1 with TRBJ1-5, with TRBD1 matching 8 bases. V was clipped by 5 bases and J by 4 bases; unmatched bases: 7. From germline, CDR1 is MNHNS and CDR2 SASEGT. This CDR3 comprises 15 residues. This CDR3 is CASSPGQGRNQPQHF. The CDR3 bases are TGTGCCAGCAGTCCCGGACAGGGTCGGAATCAGCCCCAGCATTTT.

V gene TRBV18 combines with J gene TRBJ1-1, with 8 bases fitting TRBD1. There are 14 residues in the CDR3. The germline V gene encodes CDR1 KGHSH and CDR2 LQKENI. The trim removed 4 bases at V and 2 bases at J, leaving 3 bases unmatched. The DNA of the CDR3 is TGTGCCAGCTCACTTGGACAGGGAAACACTGAAGCTTTCTTT. Translated: CASSLGQGNTEAFF.

The chain uses TRBV25-1 and TRBJ2-2; tentatively, D is TRBD1 (7 bases). The germline gives CDR1 MGHDK, CDR2 SYGVNS. The germline V and J ends were trimmed by 5 bases and 7 bases, with 17 bases remaining between them. This CDR3 has 15 amino acids. The CDR3 here is CASSLRQGGIGELFF. In nucleotides, the CDR3 is TGTGCCAGCAGTCTAAGGCAGGGGGGTATCGGGGAGCTGTTTTTT.

This clone appeared a single time. This chain uses TRBV18 with TRBJ1-5; 8 nucleotides match TRBD1. Trimming removed 3 bases from V and 4 bases from J; junction bases left unmatched: 8. CDR1 is KGHSH and CDR2 is LQKENI in the germline V gene. The CDR3 is made up of 16 amino acids. CDR3 protein: CASSPSQDRANQPQHF. The CDR3 DNA is TGTGCCAGCTCACCCTCCCAGGACAGGGCGAATCAGCCCCAGCATTTT.

The chain couples TRBV4-2 to TRBJ1-1; weak D call: TRBD1 (5 bases). The CDR3 extends over 15 amino acids. Germline lookup yields CDR1 LGHNA and CDR2 YNFKEQ. V lost 4 bases and J 2 bases, leaving 14 bases between the germline ends. CDR3 sequence: CASSRDSGRNTEAFF. CDR3 DNA: TGTGCCAGCAGCCGAGACAGCGGGAGAAACACTGAAGCTTTCTTT.

The genes are TRBV19 and TRBJ1-6, with a tentative D call TRBD1 (6 bases). V lost 3 bases, J lost 6 bases, and 18 bases lay in between. The germline V gene has CDR1 LNHDA and CDR2 SQIVND (reference sequence). The CDR3 is 17 residues long. The CDR3 spells CASSMGPLDRFNSPLHF. The CDR3 nucleotides are TGTGCCAGTAGTATGGGCCCTTTGGACAGATTTAATTCACCCCTCCACTTT.

V and J are TRBV19 and TRBJ2-2, with 8 bases identical to TRBD1. The J segment lost 6 bases and the V segment lost 7 bases, leaving 19 bases of the junction unmatched. The CDR3 is made up of 18 amino acids. Germline V lookup: CDR1 LNHDA, CDR2 SQIVND (reference sequence). CDR3 loop: CASTRDRIPPTRAGELFF. DNA of the CDR3: TGTGCCAGTACCAGGGACAGGATTCCGCCGACCCGAGCCGGGGAGCTGTTTTTT.

The chain carries TRBV18 and TRBJ1-5; unclear D gene. This CDR3 has 12 amino acids. Trimming took off 3 bases at V and 3 bases at J, with 3 bases between the two ends. From germline, CDR1 is KGHSH and CDR2 LQKENI. The chain's CDR3 is CASSPVNQPQHF. In DNA, the CDR3 is TGTGCCAGCTCACCCGTCAATCAGCCCCAGCATTTT.

This clone was picked up a small number of times. The chain combines TRBV5-6 with TRBJ2-5; 8 bases agree with TRBD2. V was pared by 0 bases and J by 0 bases, with 7 bases of the junction left unmatched. Germline V lookup: CDR1 SGHDT, CDR2 YYEEEE. CDR3 length: 17 amino acids. This chain's CDR3 is CASSLEGSGEYQETQYF. CDR3 DNA: TGTGCCAGCAGCTTGGAGGGTAGCGGGGAGTACCAAGAGACCCAGTACTTC.

This rearrangement joins TRBV7-3 to TRBJ2-7; 9 bases fit TRBD1. The junction had 12 bases not matched to a gene; V was cut back by 3 bases and J by 6 bases. CDR3 length: 16 amino acids. The germline V gene has CDR1 SGHTA and CDR2 FQGTGA. The CDR3 protein is CASSLSPGQGLGEQYF. Written as DNA, the CDR3 is TGTGCCAGCAGCTTGTCCCCGGGACAGGGCCTAGGCGAGCAGTACTTC.

This clone was observed a few times. This rearrangement joins TRBV6-5 to TRBJ2-1; TRBD2 matches at 8 bases. J lost 7 bases, V lost 4 bases, and 0 bases had no gene match. The germline CDR1 and CDR2 sequences are MNHEY and SVGAGI. This CDR3 region has 12 residues. The CDR3 DNA reads as TGTGCCAGCAGTTCGGGGGGGAATGAGCAGTTCTTC. Translating it yields CASSSGGNEQFF.

This clone was counted only a few times. The chain employs TRBV29-1 and TRBJ2-1, with 10 nucleotides matching TRBD2. The CDR3 contains 16 residues. Germline V gene lookup returns CDR1 SQVTM and CDR2 ANQGSEA. J lost 5 bases, V lost 0 bases, and 7 bases had no gene match. The DNA of the CDR3 is TGCAGCGTTGAAGATCCGGTAGCGGGGGGACACAATGAGCAGTTCTTC. It encodes CSVEDPVAGGHNEQFF.

The chain uses TRBV9 and TRBJ2-5; 9 bases fit TRBD2. The V gene's germline CDR1 is SGDLS and CDR2 YYNGEE. The CDR3 consists of 16 residues. J gave up 0 bases and V 3 bases, and 6 bases lay outside the gene matches. The CDR3 loop reads CASSGAGGGHQETQYF. The CDR3 nucleotides read TGTGCCAGCAGCGGCGCGGGGGGGGGACACCAAGAGACCCAGTACTTC.

The chain carries TRBV5-1 and TRBJ2-7, with 7 nucleotides matching TRBD2. V shed 4 bases, J shed 9 bases, and the junction held 10 bases outside the gene matches. Germline values: CDR1 SGHRS, CDR2 YFSETQ. The CDR3 sequence is 13 residues long. CDR3: CASSTPGLSAQYF. CDR3 sequence (DNA): TGCGCCAGCAGCACTCCGGGACTATCGGCGCAGTACTTC.

The genes are TRBV30 and TRBJ1-6, with unresolved D. Trimming removed 2 bases from V and 7 bases from J, with 9 bases in between. The CDR3 runs 13 residues. Germline V gene lookup returns CDR1 GTSNPN and CDR2 SVGIG (reference sequence). CDR3 sequence (DNA): TGTGCCTGGAGTAACGGGAACAATTCACCCCTCCACTTT. Residues: CAWSNGNNSPLHF.

The chain has TRBV7-3 and TRBJ1-2; tentative D call: TRBD1 (6 bases). V was trimmed by 0 bases and J by 1 base, leaving 15 bases between them. The CDR3 covers 17 residues. Germline CDR1 SGHTA, CDR2 FQGTGA. The CDR3 DNA reads TGTGCCAGCAGCTTAACCCCGGACAGACAAATTAACTATGGCTACACCTTC. Translated: CASSLTPDRQINYGYTF.

The chain carries TRBV7-9 and TRBJ2-3; 7 bases align to TRBD2. Trimming took 5 bases from V and 2 from J; bases not matched to a gene: 10. The CDR3 is 16 residues long. Germline V CDR1 and CDR2: SEHNR, FQNEAQ (reference sequence). The DNA for the CDR3 is TGTGCCAGCAGCCCAGGGACGGGGGGATACACAGATACGCAGTATTTT. Its protein is CASSPGTGGYTDTQYF. Full variable domain (remainder filled in from reference TRBV7-9 and TRBJ2-3): DTGVSQNPRHKITKRGQNVTFRCDPISEHNRLYWYRQTLGQGPEFLTYFQNEAQLEKSRLLSDRFSAERPKGSFSTLEIQRTEQGDSAMYLCASSPGTGGYTDTQYFGPGTRLTVL.

This chain joins TRBV5-1 and TRBJ2-7, with a tentative D call TRBD2 (6 bases). Germline V gene data show CDR1 as SGHRS and CDR2 as YFSETQ. The V end lost 2 bases, the J end lost 0 bases, and 12 bases lay between the germline ends. This CDR3 spans 15 amino acids. This CDR3 is CASSFWGVSSYEQYF. The CDR3 region has the DNA TGCGCCAGCAGCTTTTGGGGGGTAAGCTCCTACGAGCAGTACTTC.

The chain links TRBV2 to TRBJ1-1; 10 bases agree with TRBD1. The CDR3 loop spans 14 amino acids. The germline V gene has CDR1 SNHLY and CDR2 FYNNEI. V lost 4 bases to trimming and J lost 3 bases; unmatched junction nucleotides: 2. CDR3 DNA sequence: TGTGCCAGCAGTGTAGGACAGGGGGACACTGAAGCTTTCTTT. As protein: CASSVGQGDTEAFF. Full variable domain (outside the CDR3, taken from reference TRBV2 and TRBJ1-1): EPEVTQTPSHQVTQMGQEVILRCVPISNHLYFYWYRQILGQKVEFLVSFYNNEISEKSEIFDDQFSVERPDGSNFTLKIRSTKLEDSAMYFCASSVGQGDTEAFFGQGTRLTVV.

This clone was observed a few times. V gene TRBV5-1 combines with J gene TRBJ1-2, with 7 bases matching TRBD1. The CDR3 spans 13 residues. J lost 8 bases, V lost 4 bases, and 8 bases had no gene match. The germline V gene has CDR1 SGHRS and CDR2 YFSETQ. Written as DNA, the CDR3 is TGCGCCAGCAGCCCCGACAGGGATCGGGGCTACACCTTC. This sequence encodes CASSPDRDRGYTF.

The J gene is TRBJ1-6, the V gene TRBV2, with TRBD1 as a possible D gene (5 bases). The germline gives CDR1 SNHLY, CDR2 FYNNEI. V lost 3 bases to trimming and J lost 1 base, with 13 bases between them. The CDR3 is made up of 17 amino acids. The CDR3 DNA reads as TGTGCCAGCAGTGAGCGGGGCACGGGGTCCTATAATTCACCCCTCCACTTT. Translated: CASSERGTGSYNSPLHF.

The chain employs TRBV29-1 and TRBJ1-2; D perhaps matches TRBD1 (6 bases). The length of the CDR3 is 11 residues. V dropped 4 bases and J dropped 3 bases, with 6 bases sitting between them. Germline loops: CDR1 SQVTM, CDR2 ANQGSEA. For the CDR3, the DNA is TGCAGCGTTGGGACAGACTATGGCTACACCTTC. Protein sequence: CSVGTDYGYTF.